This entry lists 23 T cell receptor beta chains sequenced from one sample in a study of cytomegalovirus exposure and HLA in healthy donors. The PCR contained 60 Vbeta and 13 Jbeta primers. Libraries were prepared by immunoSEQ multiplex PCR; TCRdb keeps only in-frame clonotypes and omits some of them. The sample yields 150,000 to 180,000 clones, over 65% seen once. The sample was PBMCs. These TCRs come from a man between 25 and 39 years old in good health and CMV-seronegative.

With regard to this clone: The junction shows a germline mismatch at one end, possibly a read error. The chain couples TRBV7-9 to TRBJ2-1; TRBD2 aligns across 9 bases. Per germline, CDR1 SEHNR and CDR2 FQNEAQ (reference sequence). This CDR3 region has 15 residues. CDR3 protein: CASSLVAGGDNEQFF. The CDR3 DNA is TGTGCCAGCAGTTTAGTGGCGGGGGGGGACAATGAGCAGTTCTTC.

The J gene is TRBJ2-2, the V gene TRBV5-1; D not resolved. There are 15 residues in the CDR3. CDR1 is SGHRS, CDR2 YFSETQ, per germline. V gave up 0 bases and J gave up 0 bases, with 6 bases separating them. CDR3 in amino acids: CASSLDLTNTGELFF. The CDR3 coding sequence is TGCGCCAGCAGCTTGGACCTAACGAACACCGGGGAGCTGTTTTTT.

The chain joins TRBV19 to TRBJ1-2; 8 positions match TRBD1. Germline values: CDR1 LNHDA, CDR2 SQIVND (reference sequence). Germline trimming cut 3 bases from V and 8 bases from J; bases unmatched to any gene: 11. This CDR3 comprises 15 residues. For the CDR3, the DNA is TGTGCCAGTAGTATCTTGCAGGGGGCGAAGGAGGGCTACACCTTC. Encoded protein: CASSILQGAKEGYTF.

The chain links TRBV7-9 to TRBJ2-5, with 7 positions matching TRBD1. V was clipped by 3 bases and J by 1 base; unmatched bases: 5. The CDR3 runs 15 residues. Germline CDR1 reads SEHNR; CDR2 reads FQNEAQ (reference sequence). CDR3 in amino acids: CASSFRAGGQETQYF. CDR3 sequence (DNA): TGTGCCAGCAGCTTCAGGGCAGGGGGCCAAGAGACCCAGTACTTC.

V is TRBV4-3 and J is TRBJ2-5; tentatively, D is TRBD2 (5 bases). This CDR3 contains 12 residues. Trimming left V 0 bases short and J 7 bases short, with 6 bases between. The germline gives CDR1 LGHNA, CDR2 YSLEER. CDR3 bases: TGCGCCAGCAGCCAAGATCGGGGGACCCAGTACTTC. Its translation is CASSQDRGTQYF.

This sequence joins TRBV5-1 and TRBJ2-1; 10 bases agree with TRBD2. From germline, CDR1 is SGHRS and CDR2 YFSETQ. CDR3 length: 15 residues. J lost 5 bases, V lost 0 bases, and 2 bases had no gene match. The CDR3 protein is CASSLVAGGHNEQFF. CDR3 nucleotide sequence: TGCGCCAGCAGCTTGGTAGCGGGGGGACACAATGAGCAGTTCTTC.

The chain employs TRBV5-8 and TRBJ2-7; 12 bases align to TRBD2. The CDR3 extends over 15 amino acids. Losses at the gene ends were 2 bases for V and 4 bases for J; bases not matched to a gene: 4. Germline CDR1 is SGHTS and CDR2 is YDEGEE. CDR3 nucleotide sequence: TGTGCCAGCAGCTTACTAGCGGGGGGTCTATACGAGCAGTACTTC. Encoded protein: CASSLLAGGLYEQYF.

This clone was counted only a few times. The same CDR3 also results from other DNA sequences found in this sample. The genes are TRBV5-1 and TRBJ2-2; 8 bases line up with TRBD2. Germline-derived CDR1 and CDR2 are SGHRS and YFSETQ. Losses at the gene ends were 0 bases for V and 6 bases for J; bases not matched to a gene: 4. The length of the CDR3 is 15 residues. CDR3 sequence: CASSLAAGGAGELFF. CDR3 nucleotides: TGCGCCAGCAGCTTGGCCGCGGGGGGAGCCGGGGAGCTGTTTTTT. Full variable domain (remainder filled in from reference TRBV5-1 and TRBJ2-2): KAGVTQTPRYLIKTRGQQVTLSCSPISGHRSVSWYQQTPGQGLQFLFEYFSETQRNKGNFPGRFSGRQFSNSRSEMNVSTLELGDSALYLCASSLAAGGAGELFFGEGSRLTVL.

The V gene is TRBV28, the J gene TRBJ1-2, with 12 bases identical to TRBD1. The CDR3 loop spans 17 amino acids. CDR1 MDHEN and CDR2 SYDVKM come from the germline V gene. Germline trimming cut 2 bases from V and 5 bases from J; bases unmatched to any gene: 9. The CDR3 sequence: CASSLGPGTGGGYGYTF. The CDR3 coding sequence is TGTGCCAGCAGTTTAGGGCCCGGGACAGGGGGCGGATATGGCTACACCTTC.

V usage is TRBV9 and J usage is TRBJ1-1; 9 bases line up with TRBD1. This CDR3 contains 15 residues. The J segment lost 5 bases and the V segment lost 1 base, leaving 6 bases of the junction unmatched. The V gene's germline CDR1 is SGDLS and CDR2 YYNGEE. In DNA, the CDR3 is TGTGCCAGCAGCGTATTGGGACAGGGTATGACTGAAGCTTTCTTT. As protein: CASSVLGQGMTEAFF.

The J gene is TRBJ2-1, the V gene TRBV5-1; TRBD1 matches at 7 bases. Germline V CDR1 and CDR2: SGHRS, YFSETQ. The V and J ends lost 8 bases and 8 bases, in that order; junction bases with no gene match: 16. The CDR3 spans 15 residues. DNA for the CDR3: TGCGCCAGTCACCTTCAGGGGGATCTATCGGATGAGCAGTTCTTC. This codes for CASHLQGDLSDEQFF.

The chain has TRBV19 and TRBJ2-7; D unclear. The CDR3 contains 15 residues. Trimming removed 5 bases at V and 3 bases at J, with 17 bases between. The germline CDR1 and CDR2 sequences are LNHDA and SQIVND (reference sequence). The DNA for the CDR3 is TGTGCCAGTAGTGCCCCGCTTAGAGGTCTCTACGAGCAGTACTTC. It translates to CASSAPLRGLYEQYF.

CDR3 bases: TGTGCCAGCAGTCGTCAGGGAACGGGTGGCTACACCTTC. Translated, it gives CASSRQGTGGYTF. V usage is TRBV2 and J usage is TRBJ1-2; possibly TRBD1 for D (5 bases). The CDR3 is made up of 13 amino acids. Germline V gene sequence: CDR1 SNHLY, CDR2 FYNNEI. V was shortened by 5 bases and J by 7 bases, with 14 bases between the two germline ends.

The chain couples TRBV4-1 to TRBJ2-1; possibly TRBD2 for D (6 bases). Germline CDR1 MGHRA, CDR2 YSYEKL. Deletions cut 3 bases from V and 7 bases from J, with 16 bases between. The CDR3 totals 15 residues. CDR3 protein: CASSQGSGSLNEQFF. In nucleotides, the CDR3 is TGCGCCAGCAGCCAGGGCTCCGGGAGCCTTAATGAGCAGTTCTTC.

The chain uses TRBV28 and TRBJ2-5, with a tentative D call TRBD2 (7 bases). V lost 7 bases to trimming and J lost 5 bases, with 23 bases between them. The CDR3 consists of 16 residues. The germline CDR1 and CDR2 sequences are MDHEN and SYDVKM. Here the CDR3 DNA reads TGTGCCAGCACCTCGGGGAGGGGCAGGGGAGCCGAGACCCAGTACTTC. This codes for CASTSGRGRGAETQYF.

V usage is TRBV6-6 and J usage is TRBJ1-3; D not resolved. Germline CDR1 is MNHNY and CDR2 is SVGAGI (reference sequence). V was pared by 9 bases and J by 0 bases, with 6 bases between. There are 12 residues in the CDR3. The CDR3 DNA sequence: TGTGCCAGTCAGGTCTCTGGAAACACCATATATTTT. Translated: CASQVSGNTIYF.

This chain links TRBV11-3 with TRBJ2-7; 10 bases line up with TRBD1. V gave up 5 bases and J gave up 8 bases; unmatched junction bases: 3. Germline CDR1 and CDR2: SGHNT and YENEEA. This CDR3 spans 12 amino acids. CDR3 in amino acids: CASSQTGGQQYF. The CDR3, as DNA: TGTGCCAGCAGCCAGACAGGGGGCCAGCAGTACTTC.

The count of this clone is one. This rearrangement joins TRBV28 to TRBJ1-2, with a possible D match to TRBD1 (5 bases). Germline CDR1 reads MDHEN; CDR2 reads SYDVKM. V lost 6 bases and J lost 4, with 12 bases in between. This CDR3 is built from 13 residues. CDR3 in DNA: TGTGCCAGCAGCCTGGGGGGGGTCTATGGCTACACCTTC. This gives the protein CASSLGGVYGYTF.

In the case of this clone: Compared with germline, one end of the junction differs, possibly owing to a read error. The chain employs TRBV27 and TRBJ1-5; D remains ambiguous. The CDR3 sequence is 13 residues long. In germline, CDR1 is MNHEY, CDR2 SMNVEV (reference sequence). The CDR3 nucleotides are TGTGCCAGCCGAAGAAATAGCAATCAGCCCCAGAATTTT. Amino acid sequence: CASRRNSNQPQNF.

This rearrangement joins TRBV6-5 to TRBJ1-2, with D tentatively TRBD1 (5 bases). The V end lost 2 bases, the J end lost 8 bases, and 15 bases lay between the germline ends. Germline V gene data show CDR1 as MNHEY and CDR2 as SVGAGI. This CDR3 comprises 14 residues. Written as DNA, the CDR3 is TGTGCCAGCAGTTACCAGGCAGGGTTGGAAGGCTACACCTTC. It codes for CASSYQAGLEGYTF.

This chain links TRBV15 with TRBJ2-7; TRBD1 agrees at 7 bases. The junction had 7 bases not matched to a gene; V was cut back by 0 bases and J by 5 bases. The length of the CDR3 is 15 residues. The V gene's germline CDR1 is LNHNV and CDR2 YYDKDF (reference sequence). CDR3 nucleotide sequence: TGTGCCACCAGCAGAGATGAAGGGGGCAGGCACGAGCAGTACTTC. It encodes CATSRDEGGRHEQYF.

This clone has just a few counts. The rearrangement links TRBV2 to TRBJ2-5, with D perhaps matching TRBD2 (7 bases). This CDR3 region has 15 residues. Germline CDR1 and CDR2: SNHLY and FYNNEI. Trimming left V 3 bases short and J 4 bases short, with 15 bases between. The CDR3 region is CASSDHGGRGETQYF. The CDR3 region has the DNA TGTGCCAGCAGTGATCACGGGGGGCGGGGAGAGACCCAGTACTTC.

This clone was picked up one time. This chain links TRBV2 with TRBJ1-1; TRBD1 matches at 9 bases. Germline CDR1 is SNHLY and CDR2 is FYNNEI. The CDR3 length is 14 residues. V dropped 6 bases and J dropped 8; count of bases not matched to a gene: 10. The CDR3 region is CASSLQGARVEAFF. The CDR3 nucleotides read TGTGCCAGCAGCCTACAGGGGGCTAGGGTGGAAGCTTTCTTT.